This TCR beta chain was identified during a study of blood T cell repertoires in COVID-19. Study as a whole: Acute and convalescent COVID-19 samples came from the United States, Italy and Spain.

Clones were sequenced by immunoSEQ multiplex PCR, and TCRdb holds only the in-frame ones, with some missing. The data contain 200,000 or so clones, 80% to 90% of them singletons. Participants reported their clinical history, and cohort assignment relied on those reports. Input material: PBMCs or T cells enriched from blood (not recorded which). The sequence was collected from a woman in her 40s with acute COVID-19.

CDR3 amino acids: CASSQGQLNEKLFF. In DNA, the CDR3 is TGTGCCAGCTCACAGGGACAGCTTAATGAAAAACTGTTTTTT. The chain carries TRBV18 and TRBJ1-4, with 7 nucleotides matching TRBD1. V was pared by 4 bases and J by 4 bases, with 3 bases of the junction left unmatched. Germline loops: CDR1 KGHSH, CDR2 LQKENI. The CDR3 is 14 residues long.